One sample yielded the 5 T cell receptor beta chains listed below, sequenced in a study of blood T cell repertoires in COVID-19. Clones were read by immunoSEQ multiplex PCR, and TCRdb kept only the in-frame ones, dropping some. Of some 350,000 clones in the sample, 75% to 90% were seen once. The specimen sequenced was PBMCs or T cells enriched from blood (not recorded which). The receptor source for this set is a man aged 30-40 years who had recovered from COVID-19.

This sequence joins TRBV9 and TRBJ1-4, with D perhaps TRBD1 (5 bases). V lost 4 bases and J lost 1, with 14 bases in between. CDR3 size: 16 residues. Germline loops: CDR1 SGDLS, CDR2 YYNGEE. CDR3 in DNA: TGTGCCAGCAGCATTTCCCCGGGGGGAACTAATGAAAAACTGTTTTTT. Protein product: CASSISPGGTNEKLFF.

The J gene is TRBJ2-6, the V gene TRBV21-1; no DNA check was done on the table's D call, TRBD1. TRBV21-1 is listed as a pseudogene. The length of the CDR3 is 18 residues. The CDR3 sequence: CASDVWDRGSTGANVLTF. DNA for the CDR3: TGTGCCAGCGACGTGTGGGACAGGGGAAGTACTGGGGCCAACGTCCTGACTTTC.

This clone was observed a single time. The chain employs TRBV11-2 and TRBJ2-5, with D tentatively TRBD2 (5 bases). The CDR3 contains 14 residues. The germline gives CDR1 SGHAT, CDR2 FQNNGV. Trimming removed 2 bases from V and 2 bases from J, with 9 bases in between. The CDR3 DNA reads TGTGCCAGCAGCTTAACGACGGGACAAGAGACCCAGTACTTC. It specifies CASSLTTGQETQYF.

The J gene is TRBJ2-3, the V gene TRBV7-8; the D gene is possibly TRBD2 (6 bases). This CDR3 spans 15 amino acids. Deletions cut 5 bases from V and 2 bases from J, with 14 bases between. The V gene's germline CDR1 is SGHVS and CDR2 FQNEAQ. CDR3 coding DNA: TGTGCCAGCAGCCGACTAGAAGGTTTCACAGATACGCAGTATTTT. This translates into CASSRLEGFTDTQYF.

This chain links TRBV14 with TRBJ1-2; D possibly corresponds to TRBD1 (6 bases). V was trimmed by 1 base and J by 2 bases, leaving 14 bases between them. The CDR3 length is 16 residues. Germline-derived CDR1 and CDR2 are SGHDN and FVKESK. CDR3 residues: CASSQAVGTFNYGYTF. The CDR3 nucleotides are TGTGCCAGCAGCCAAGCGGTCGGGACATTCAACTATGGCTACACCTTC.